This record looks at one T cell receptor beta chain sequence and its context. What it binds is not known. It was with random hexamers that about 0.45 to 1 ug RNA was reverse transcribed. Multiplex PCR with immunoSEQ amplified the TCR beta CDR3 across 54 Vbeta and 13 Jbeta. TCRdb processed the immunoSEQ multiplex PCR reads anew with MiXCR; each CDR3 protein has one entry. In the table there are roughly 110,000 distinct CDR3 sequences, roughly 95% of which are singletons. This entry is derived from a study of CD8 T cells in Susac syndrome. Whole-study context: Susac syndrome patients were untreated, on corticosteroids with some adding intravenous immunoglobulin, or on intravenous immunoglobulin only. Study-level results: Roughly 5 Susac-specific public clones appeared in CD8+ TEMRA repertoires, and under 20 in total CD8+ repertoires.

The germline gives CDR1 MNHEY, CDR2 SMNVEV (reference sequence). Trimming took off 5 bases at V and 3 bases at J, with 16 bases between the two ends. This CDR3 is 16 amino acids long. The diagnostic criteria for definite or probable disease, as recently defined, were met by the patients with Susac syndrome. This receptor was identified in a human donor with Susac syndrome. The gene calls are TRBV27 and TRBJ1-4, with D tentatively TRBD1 (6 bases). Sequencing input: CD8+ T cells from PBMCs. The CDR3 reads CASSTLQGRANEKLFF. DNA of the CDR3: TGTGCCAGCAGTACTTTACAGGGTCGGGCTAATGAAAAACTGTTTTTT.